Listed below are T cell receptor beta chains from one sample, sequenced in a study of cytomegalovirus exposure and HLA in healthy donors. The table came from immunoSEQ multiplex PCR; TCRdb's copy has only in-frame clones and leaves some out. This table has approximately 140,000 clones, more than 75% appearing once. Sequencing was carried out using PBMCs. The receptors come from a human donor in good health. The CDR3 runs from the conserved cysteine through the conserved F or W. Fields, in order: V gene, D gene, clone size, J gene, CDR3 DNA, CDR3 protein. The D gene is left open where the match is weak. A clone size is listed for some rows: how often the clone was seen (once, few, many), or a class if it is expanded.

>TRBV25-1|TRBD1|-|TRBJ2-1
TGTGCCAGCAGTGAACCGGACAGGGAAGAGGATGAGCAGTTCTTC
CASSEPDREEDEQFF
>TRBV5-1|-|-|TRBJ2-5
TGCGCCTCCAGCCTCGAGGGTACGGGCGAGACCCAGTACTTC
CASSLEGTGETQYF
>TRBV4-2|-|-|TRBJ2-2
TGTGCCAGCAGCCAAGATCGTAAAGTCTGGCACACCGGGGAGCTGTTTTTT
CASSQDRKVWHTGELFF
>TRBV19|-|-|TRBJ2-1
TGTGCCAGTAGTATGGATCTAGCGATTAACAATGAGCAGTTCTTC
CASSMDLAINNEQFF
>TRBV9|TRBD2|-|TRBJ2-3
TGTGCCAGCAGCGTAGCCAGCGGGAGTTTGGATACGCAGTATTTT
CASSVASGSLDTQYF
>TRBV6-1|-|-|TRBJ1-5
TGTGCCAGCAGTGATGTGGGGGGAACTCAGCCCCAGCATTTT
CASSDVGGTQPQHF
>TRBV6-1|TRBD1|-|TRBJ1-2
TGTGCCAGCAGTGAATCAGCAGGGGGCTATGGCTACACCTTC
CASSESAGGYGYTF
>TRBV18|-|-|TRBJ2-1
TGTGCCAGCTCACCGGAGGTATTCCTTCCCCGCTACAATGAGCAGTTCTTC
CASSPEVFLPRYNEQFF
>TRBV29-1|-|once|TRBJ1-3
TGCAGCGTTATGACACTCTCTGGAAACACCATATATTTT
CSVMTLSGNTIYF
>TRBV28|TRBD2|-|TRBJ2-7
TGTGCCAGCAGTTTCCGCGGGGGTCGCGACGAGCAGTACTTC
CASSFRGGRDEQYF
>TRBV10-1|TRBD1|-|TRBJ2-3
TGCGCCAGCAGCCGGACAGGGCCCACAGATACGCAGTATTTT
CASSRTGPTDTQYF
>TRBV7-2|TRBD1|-|TRBJ2-7
TGTGCCAGCAGCTTAGGAGGGACAGGGAACCCCTACGAGCAGTACTTC
CASSLGGTGNPYEQYF
>TRBV7-3|-|-|TRBJ1-2
TGTGCCAGCAGCTTGTTGCCCATTCTCGGGGGGCTGAACTATGGCTACACCTTC
CASSLLPILGGLNYGYTF
>TRBV30|TRBD1|few|TRBJ1-2
TGTGCCTGGAGTCGAGGACAGGGTGACTATGGCTACACCTTC
CAWSRGQGDYGYTF
>TRBV4-2|TRBD2|-|TRBJ2-7
TGTGCCAGCAGCCAAGGACTAGCGGGATGGGACTACGAGCAGTACTTC
CASSQGLAGWDYEQYF
>TRBV5-1|-|-|TRBJ2-2
TGCGCCAGCAGCTTGGCGTTAGGGGGTTCCGGGGAGCTGTTTTTT
CASSLALGGSGELFF
>TRBV2|TRBD1|-|TRBJ1-5
TGTGCCAGCAGGGGGACAGGGATTGATAGTCAGCCCCAGCATTTT
CASRGTGIDSQPQHF
>TRBV5-4|-|-|TRBJ1-1
TGTGCCAGCACCCCGACAGGCGCGGACACTGAAGCTTTCTTT
CASTPTGADTEAFF
>TRBV6-6|-|-|TRBJ1-1
TGTGCCAGCAGTTACTCGTGGGGAGACACTGAAGCTTTCTTT
CASSYSWGDTEAFF
>TRBV29-1|-|-|TRBJ2-3
TGCAGCGTTCGCCGTACAGAGATTGATACGCAGTATTTT
CSVRRTEIDTQYF
>TRBV28|-|-|TRBJ1-1
TGTGCCAGCAGTTTGCTACTTGAGAACACTGAAGCTTTCTTT
CASSLLLENTEAFF
>TRBV29-1|TRBD1|-|TRBJ2-3
TGCAGCGTGGAGACAGGGGGCTTGGATACGCAGTATTTT
CSVETGGLDTQYF
>TRBV19|TRBD1|few|TRBJ1-4
TGTGCCAGTAGTACTACAGGGGTAGGCGAAAAACTGTTTTTT
CASSTTGVGEKLFF
>TRBV5-1|TRBD2|-|TRBJ2-1
TGCGCCAGCAGCTTTTCGACTAGCGGGGGGAATGAGCAGTTCTTC
CASSFSTSGGNEQFF
>TRBV7-2|TRBD1|-|TRBJ2-5
TGTGCCAGCAGCTTAGGGACAGGCCAAGAGACCCAGTACTTC
CASSLGTGQETQYF
>TRBV4-1|-|-|TRBJ1-4
TGCGCCAGCAGCCGAGAGGGTGGGCAGGGCAGAGAAAAACTGTTTTTT
CASSREGGQGREKLFF
>TRBV5-4|-|-|TRBJ2-1
TGTGCCAGCACCCTTCGGGGGAGTGAGCAGTTCTTC
CASTLRGSEQFF
>TRBV5-6|TRBD2|-|TRBJ2-7
TGTGCCAGCAGCTCCCGACTAGCGGGAGTCATCTACGAGCAGTACTTC
CASSSRLAGVIYEQYF
>TRBV6-6|-|-|TRBJ1-1
TGTGCCAGCAGGTTTATGGCAGGGACTGAAGCTTTCTTT
CASRFMAGTEAFF
>TRBV27|-|-|TRBJ2-2
TGTGCCAGCAGGAGGGGGACGAACACCGGGGAGCTGTTTTTT
CASRRGTNTGELFF
>TRBV7-2|TRBD1|-|TRBJ2-7
TGTGCCAGCACCCTTAGACAGGGCCCCTACGAGCAGTACTTC
CASTLRQGPYEQYF
>TRBV6-5|-|-|TRBJ2-5
TGTGCCAGCAGTTACTCGTTCCAGAAAGAGACCCAGTACTTC
CASSYSFQKETQYF
>TRBV6-1|TRBD2|-|TRBJ2-1
TGTGCCAGCAGTGGCTTAGCGGGGGGTTCCTCCTACAATGAGCAGTTCTTC
CASSGLAGGSSYNEQFF
>TRBV27|-|few|TRBJ1-3
TGTGCCAGCAGTTTATACCCCCCGCAGGGTGAGGGAAACACCATATATTTT
CASSLYPPQGEGNTIYF
>TRBV7-9|TRBD1|-|TRBJ1-2
TGTGCCAGCAGCTCCCCGCTCGACAGGGGAGGTGGCTACACCTTC
CASSSPLDRGGGYTF
>TRBV6-5|TRBD2|-|TRBJ2-1
TGTGCCAGCAGTTACCTCCCTAGGCGGGAGAGGAATGAGCAGTTCTTC
CASSYLPRRERNEQFF
>TRBV9|TRBD1|-|TRBJ2-7
TGTGCCAGCAGCCCAGGGGGACAGGGGATCTACGAGCAGTACTTC
CASSPGGQGIYEQYF